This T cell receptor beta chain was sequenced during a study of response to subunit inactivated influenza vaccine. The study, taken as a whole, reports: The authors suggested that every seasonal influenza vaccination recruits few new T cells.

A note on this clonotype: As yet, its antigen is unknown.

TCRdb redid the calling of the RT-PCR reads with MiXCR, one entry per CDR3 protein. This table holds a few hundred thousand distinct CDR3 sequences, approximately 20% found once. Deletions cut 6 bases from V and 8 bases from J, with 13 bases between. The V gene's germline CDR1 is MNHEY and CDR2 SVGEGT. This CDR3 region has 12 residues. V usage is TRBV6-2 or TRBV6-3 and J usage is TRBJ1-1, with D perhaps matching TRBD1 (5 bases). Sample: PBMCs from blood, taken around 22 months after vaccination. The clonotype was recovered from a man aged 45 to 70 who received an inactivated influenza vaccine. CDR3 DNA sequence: TGTGCCAGCAGCCGCCCGACAGAAGAAGCTTTCTTT. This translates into CASSRPTEEAFF.